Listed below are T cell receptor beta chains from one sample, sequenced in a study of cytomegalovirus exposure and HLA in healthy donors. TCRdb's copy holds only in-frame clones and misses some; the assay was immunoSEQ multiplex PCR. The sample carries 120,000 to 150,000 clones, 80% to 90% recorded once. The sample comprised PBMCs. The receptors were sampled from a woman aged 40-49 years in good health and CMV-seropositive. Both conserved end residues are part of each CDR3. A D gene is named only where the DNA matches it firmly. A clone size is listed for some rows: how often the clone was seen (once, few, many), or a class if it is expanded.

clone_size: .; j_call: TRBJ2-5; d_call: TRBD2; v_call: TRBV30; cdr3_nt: TGTGCCTGGGGGAACTTTAGCGGGAGAAGGGAGACCCAGTACTTC; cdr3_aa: CAWGNFSGRRETQYF
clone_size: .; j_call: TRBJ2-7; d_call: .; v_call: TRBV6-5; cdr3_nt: TGTGCCAGCAGTTACTTGGCAGGCTCCTACGAGCAGTACTTC; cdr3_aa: CASSYLAGSYEQYF
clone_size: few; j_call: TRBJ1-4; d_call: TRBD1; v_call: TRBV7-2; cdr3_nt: TGTGCCAGCAGCTCGACCGGGACAGGGGATGAAAAACTGTTTTTT; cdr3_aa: CASSSTGTGDEKLFF
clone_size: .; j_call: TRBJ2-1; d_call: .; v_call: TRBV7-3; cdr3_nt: TGTGCCAGCAGCTTAGGGGCGGGAACCGTTGAGCAGTTCTTC; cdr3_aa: CASSLGAGTVEQFF
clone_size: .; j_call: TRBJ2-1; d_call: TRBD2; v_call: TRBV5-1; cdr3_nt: TGCGCCAGCAGCTTTGGGCGGGGGGGCCCCAATGAGCAGTTCTTC; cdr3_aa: CASSFGRGGPNEQFF
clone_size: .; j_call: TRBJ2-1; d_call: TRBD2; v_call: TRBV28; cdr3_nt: TGTGCCAGCAGTCGGACTAGCGGGAGTCAGGGCAATGAGCAGTTCTTC; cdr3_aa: CASSRTSGSQGNEQFF
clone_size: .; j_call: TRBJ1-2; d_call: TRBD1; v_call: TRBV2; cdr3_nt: TGTGCCAGCAGATCGACAGGGATTCGATATGGCTACACCTTC; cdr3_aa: CASRSTGIRYGYTF
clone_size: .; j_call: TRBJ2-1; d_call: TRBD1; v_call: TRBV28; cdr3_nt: TGTGCCAGCAGCCCTCGACAGGGGGCGTTTTACAATGAGCAGTTCTTC; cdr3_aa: CASSPRQGAFYNEQFF
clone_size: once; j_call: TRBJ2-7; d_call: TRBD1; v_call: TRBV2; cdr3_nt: TGTGCCAGCTCACGACAGGGGGCGGAATACGAGCAGTACTTC; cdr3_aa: CASSRQGAEYEQYF
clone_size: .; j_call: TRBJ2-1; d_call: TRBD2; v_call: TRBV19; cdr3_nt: TGTGCCAGTACACTCCTAGCGGGAGTGTTTAATGAGCAGTTCTTC; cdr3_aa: CASTLLAGVFNEQFF
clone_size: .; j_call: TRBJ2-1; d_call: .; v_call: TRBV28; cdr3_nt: TGTGCCAGCAGTTTATCGGGACATGCTGTAAATAATGAGCAGTTCTTC; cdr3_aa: CASSLSGHAVNNEQFF
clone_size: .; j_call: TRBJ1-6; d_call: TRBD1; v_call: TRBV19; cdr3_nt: TGTGCCAGTAGTAGACCGGGACAGGGGTCACCCCTCCACTTT; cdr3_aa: CASSRPGQGSPLHF
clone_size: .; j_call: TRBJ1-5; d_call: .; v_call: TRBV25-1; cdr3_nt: TGTGCCAGCAGTGAGAGGGAATCCAGCAATCAGCCCCAGCATTTT; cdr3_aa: CASSERESSNQPQHF
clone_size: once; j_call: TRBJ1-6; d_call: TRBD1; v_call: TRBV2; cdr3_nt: TGTGCCAGCAGTCCCACAGGGGCTGGATCACCCCTCCACTTT; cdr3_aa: CASSPTGAGSPLHF
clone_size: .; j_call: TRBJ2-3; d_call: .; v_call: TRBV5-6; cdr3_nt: TGTGCCAGCAGCTTGACAGAAGGATCGGCAGATACGCAGTATTTT; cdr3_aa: CASSLTEGSADTQYF
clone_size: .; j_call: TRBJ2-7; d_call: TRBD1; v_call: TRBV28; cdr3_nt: TGTGCCAGCAGCCTCGGACAGGGGTCCTACGAGCAGTACTTC; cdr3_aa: CASSLGQGSYEQYF
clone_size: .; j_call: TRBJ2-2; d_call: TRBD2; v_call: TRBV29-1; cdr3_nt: TGCAGCGTCCAAGGGACTATCACCGGGGAGCTGTTTTTT; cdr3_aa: CSVQGTITGELFF
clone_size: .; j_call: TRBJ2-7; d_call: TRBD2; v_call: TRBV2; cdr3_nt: TGTGCCAGCATAGCGGGATTCGACTACGAGCAGTACTTC; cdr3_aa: CASIAGFDYEQYF
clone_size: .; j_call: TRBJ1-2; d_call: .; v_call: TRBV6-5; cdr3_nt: TGTGCCAGCAGTTACAAAAAAGCCGGGGGCTACACCTTC; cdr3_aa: CASSYKKAGGYTF
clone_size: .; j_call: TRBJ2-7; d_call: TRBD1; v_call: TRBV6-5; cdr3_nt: TGTGCCAGCAGTATACAGGGGGAGCAGTACTTC; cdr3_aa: CASSIQGEQYF
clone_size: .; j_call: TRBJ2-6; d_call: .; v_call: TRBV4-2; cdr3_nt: TGTGCCAGCAGGGGTCAAGAACAGGTCCTCTCTGGGGCCAACGTCCTGACTTTC; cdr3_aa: CASRGQEQVLSGANVLTF
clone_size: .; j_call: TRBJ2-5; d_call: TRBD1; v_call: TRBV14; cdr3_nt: TGTGCCAGCAGCCAAACAGGGGTAGAGACCCAGTACTTC; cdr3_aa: CASSQTGVETQYF
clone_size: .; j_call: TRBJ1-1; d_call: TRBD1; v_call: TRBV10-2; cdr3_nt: TGCGCCAGCAGTGACAGGGGGCGGCCTGAAGCTTTCTTT; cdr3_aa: CASSDRGRPEAFF
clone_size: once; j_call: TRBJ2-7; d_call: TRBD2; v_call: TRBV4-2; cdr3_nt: TGTGCCAGCAGCCCGGACAGGGTTGGACTAGCGGGATCCTACGAGCAGTACTTC; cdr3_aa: CASSPDRVGLAGSYEQYF
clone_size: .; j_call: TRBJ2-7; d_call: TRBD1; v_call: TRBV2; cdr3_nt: TGTGCCAGCAGGTTTCGAGACAGGGCGAGGGGCTACGAGCAGTACTTC; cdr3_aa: CASRFRDRARGYEQYF
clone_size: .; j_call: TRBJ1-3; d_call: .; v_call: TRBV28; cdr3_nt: TGTGCCAGCAGTTTAACCCCAGGGGAGGGCACCATATATTTT; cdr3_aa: CASSLTPGEGTIYF
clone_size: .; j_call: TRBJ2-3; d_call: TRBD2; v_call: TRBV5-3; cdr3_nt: TGTGCCTGGCAAAGGGATAGCGGGGCCCCCTCTAGCACAGATACGCAGTATTTT; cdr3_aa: CAWQRDSGAPSSTDTQYF
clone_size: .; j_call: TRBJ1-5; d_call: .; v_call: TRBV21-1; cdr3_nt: TGTGCCAGCAGCAAAGACAATCATCAGCCCCAGCATTTT; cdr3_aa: CASSKDNHQPQHF
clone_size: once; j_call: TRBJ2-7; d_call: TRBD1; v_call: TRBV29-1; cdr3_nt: TGCAGCGTTCGAAGGCAGGGGGCCTACGAGCAGTACTTC; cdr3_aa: CSVRRQGAYEQYF
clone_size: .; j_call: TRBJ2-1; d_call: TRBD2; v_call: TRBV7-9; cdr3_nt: TGTGCCAGCAGCTTCGGACTAGCGAGGAGCCATGAGCAGTTCTTC; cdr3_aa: CASSFGLARSHEQFF
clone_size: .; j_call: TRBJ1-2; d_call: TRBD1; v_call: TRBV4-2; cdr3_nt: TGTGCCAGCAGCCAAGATCTGGGACAGCCTCCCTATGGCTACACCTTC; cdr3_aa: CASSQDLGQPPYGYTF
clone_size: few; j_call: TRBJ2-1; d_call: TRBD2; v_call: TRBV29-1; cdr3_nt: TGCAGCGTTGAAGAGGGGGCGGGACTAGCTGTCAATGAGCAGTTCTTC; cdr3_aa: CSVEEGAGLAVNEQFF
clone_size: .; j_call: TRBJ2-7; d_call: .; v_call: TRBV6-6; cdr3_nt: TGTGCCAGCAGTTCCCCGCCAGGGGCCGAGCAGTACTTC; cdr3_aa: CASSSPPGAEQYF
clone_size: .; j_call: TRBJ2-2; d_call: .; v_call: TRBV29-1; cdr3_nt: TGCAGCGTAGTAACTAGTTGGGGTACCGGGGAGCTGTTTTTT; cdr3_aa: CSVVTSWGTGELFF
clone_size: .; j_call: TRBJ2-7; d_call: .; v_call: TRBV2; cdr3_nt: TGTGCCGGGACGGTGGAGGGCGAGCAGTACTTC; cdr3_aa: CAGTVEGEQYF
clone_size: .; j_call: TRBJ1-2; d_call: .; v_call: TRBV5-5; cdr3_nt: TGTGCCAGCAGCTTCTCAGGGGAAGTCGTGGCTACCACCTTC; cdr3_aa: CASSFSGEVVATTF
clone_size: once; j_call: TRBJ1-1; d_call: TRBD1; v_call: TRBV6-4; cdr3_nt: TGTGCCAGCAGTGCAGACAGGGGGGTCGGTGAAGCTTTCTTT; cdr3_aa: CASSADRGVGEAFF
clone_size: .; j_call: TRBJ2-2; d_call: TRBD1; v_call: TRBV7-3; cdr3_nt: TGTGCCAGCAGCCCGTCCGGACAGGGTGGCACCGGGGAGCTGTTTTTT; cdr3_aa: CASSPSGQGGTGELFF
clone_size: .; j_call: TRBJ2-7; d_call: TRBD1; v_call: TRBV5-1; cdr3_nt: TGCGCCAGCAGGCTGAGGGCGACAGGGGGGGGCTACGAGCAGTACTTC; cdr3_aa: CASRLRATGGGYEQYF
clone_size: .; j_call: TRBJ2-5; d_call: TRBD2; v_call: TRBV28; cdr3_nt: TGTGCCAGCAGTTTAGGGAGGGACGAGACCCAGTACTTC; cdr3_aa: CASSLGRDETQYF
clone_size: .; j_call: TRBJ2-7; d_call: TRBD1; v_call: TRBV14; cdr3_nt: TGTGCCAGCAGCCAGATGGGACAGGGGGAAAACGAGCAGTACTTC; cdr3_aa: CASSQMGQGENEQYF
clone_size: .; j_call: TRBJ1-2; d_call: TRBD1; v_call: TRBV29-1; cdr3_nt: TGCAGCGTGACCCGGACAGGGGGCGAAACCTATGGCTACACCTTC; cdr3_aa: CSVTRTGGETYGYTF
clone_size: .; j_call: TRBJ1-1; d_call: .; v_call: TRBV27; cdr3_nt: TGTGCCAGCAGTTTATGGGGGGGTACGAACACTGAAGCTTTCTTT; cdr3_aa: CASSLWGGTNTEAFF
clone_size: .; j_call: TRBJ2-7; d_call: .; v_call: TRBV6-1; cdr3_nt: TGTGCCAGCAGGGTAGACAGCTCCTACGAGCAGTACTTC; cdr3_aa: CASRVDSSYEQYF
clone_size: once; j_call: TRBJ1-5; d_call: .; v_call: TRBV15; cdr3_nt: TGTGCCACCAGCAGAGATGTTTATAGCAATCAGCCCCAGCATTTT; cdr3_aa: CATSRDVYSNQPQHF
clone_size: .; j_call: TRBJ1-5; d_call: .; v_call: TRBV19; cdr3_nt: TGTGCCAGTACCGGGGACATCGGTAGCAATCAGCCCCAGCATTTT; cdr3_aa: CASTGDIGSNQPQHF
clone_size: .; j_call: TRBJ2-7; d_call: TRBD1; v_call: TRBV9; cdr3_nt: TGTGCCAGCAGCCCTACTGGGACAGAAATCGGCGAGCAGTACTTC; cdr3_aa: CASSPTGTEIGEQYF
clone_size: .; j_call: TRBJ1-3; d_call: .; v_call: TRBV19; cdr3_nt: TGTGCCAGAAGTCAACCCGGGACAAGCAACACCATATATTTT; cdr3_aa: CARSQPGTSNTIYF
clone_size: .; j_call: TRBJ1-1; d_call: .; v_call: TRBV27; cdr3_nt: TGTGCCAGCGGCCGAGGGTTGAACACTGAAGCTTTCTTT; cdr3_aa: CASGRGLNTEAFF
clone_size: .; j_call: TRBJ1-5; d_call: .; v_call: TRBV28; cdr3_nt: TGTGCCAGCAGGCAGGGGAGCGATCAGCCCCAGCATTTT; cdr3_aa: CASRQGSDQPQHF